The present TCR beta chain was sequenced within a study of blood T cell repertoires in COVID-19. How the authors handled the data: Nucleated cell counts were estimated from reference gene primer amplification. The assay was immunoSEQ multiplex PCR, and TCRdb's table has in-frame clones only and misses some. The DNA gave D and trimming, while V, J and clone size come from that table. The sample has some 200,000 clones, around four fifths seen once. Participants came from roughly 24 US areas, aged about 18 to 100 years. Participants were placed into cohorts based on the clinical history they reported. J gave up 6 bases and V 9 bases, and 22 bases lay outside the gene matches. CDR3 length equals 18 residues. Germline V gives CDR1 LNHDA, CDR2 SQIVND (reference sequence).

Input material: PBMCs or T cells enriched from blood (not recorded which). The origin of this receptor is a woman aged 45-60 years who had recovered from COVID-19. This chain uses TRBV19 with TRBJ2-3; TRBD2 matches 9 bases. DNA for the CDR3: TGTGCCAGCAGCCGGGGTAGCGGGAGTTGGGGACGGATTGATACGCAGTATTTT. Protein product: CASSRGSGSWGRIDTQYF.